Relative to its sample, the clone carrying this TCR beta chain is medium-sized. Its antigen is still unknown. V was pared by 5 bases and J by 3 bases, with 4 bases of the junction left unmatched. The CDR3 totals 16 residues. Germline V lookup: CDR1 LNHDA, CDR2 SQIVND (reference sequence). Amplification of TCR beta CDR3 from genomic DNA used two-round multiplex PCR. Amplification in first-round PCR relied on primers specific to each TRBV and TRBJ gene. From the multiplex PCR reads, TCRdb called clonotypes with MiXCR, one entry per CDR3 protein. The table lists 15,000 to 20,000 distinct CDR3 sequences, less than 45% of them singletons. The sample is drawn from a study of prognosis after radiotherapy for stage I lung cancer. Overall study: Enrollment began in early 2018 and ended in the first half of 2019; the enrolled patients had stage I non-small cell lung cancer.

Findings of the study overall: Reportedly, metastasis status was linked to differences in TRBV and TRBJ usage frequencies.

The starting material was PBMCs, obtained before or after stereotactic body radiation therapy (not recorded which). The rearrangement uses TRBV19 and TRBJ2-2; TRBD2 aligns across 12 bases. This TCR was sampled from a donor over 45 with non-small cell lung cancer. The CDR3 bases are TGTGCCAGTAGTTTAACTAGCGGGGGGTACACCGGGGAGCTGTTTTTT. This encodes CASSLTSGGYTGELFF.